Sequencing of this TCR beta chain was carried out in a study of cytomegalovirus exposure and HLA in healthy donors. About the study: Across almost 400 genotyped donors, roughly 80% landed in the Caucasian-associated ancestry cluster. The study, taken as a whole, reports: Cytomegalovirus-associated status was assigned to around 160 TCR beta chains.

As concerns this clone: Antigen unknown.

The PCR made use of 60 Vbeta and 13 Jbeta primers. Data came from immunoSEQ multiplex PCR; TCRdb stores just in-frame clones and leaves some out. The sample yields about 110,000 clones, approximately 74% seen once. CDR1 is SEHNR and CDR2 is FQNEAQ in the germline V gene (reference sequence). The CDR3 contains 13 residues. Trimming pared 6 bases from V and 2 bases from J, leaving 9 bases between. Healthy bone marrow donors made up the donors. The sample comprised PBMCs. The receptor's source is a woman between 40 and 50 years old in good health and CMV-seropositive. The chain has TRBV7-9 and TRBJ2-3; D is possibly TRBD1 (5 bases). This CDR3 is CASRPTATDTQYF. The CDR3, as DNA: TGTGCCAGCAGACCGACAGCCACAGATACGCAGTATTTT.